The clone carrying this T cell receptor (beta chain) showed up just once. This sample includes further DNA sequences coding for the same CDR3. This entry belongs to a study of blood T cell repertoires in COVID-19. Data came from immunoSEQ multiplex PCR; TCRdb stores just in-frame clones and leaves some out. The table shows 380,000 or so clones, with 70% to 85% occurring only once. Per germline, CDR1 MDHEN and CDR2 SYDVKM. This CDR3 is built from 14 residues. V dropped 2 bases and J dropped 2; count of bases not matched to a gene: 2. This chain links TRBV28 with TRBJ2-7, with 8 bases identical to TRBD2. Sequenced input: peripheral blood. The receptor comes from a human donor with acute or convalescent COVID-19. The donor label of this sample is uncertain. This CDR3 reads CASSLAGGTYEQYF. The CDR3 region has the DNA TGTGCCAGCAGTTTAGCGGGGGGAACCTACGAGCAGTACTTC.